Given below is one TCR beta chain in context. Memory CD4+ cells were the fraction left after CD45RA+ naive selection. Generated by immunoSEQ multiplex PCR, the TCRdb table keeps only in-frame clones and is missing some. The repertoire includes roughly 1.5 million clones, 95% to 99% of them detected once, and roughly 0.4% sits in the top ten. There are 16 residues in the CDR3. V shed 0 bases and J shed 6 bases, with 14 bases lying between them. CDR1 and CDR2 from the germline V gene are MGHRA and YSYEKL. This sample was taken from a study of shared clonotypes between healthy human individuals. This rearrangement joins TRBV4-1 to TRBJ2-2; perhaps TRBD2 as D (6 bases). The sequencing sample was made of naive CD4+ T cells sorted from blood. Regarding subset: CD45RA+ positively selected. The sequence was collected from a man aged 25-45 years in good health. CDR3 DNA: TGCGCCAGCAGCCAAGACGGAGGGTTCAGAGCCGGGGAGCTGTTTTTT. Its translation: CASSQDGGFRAGELFF.